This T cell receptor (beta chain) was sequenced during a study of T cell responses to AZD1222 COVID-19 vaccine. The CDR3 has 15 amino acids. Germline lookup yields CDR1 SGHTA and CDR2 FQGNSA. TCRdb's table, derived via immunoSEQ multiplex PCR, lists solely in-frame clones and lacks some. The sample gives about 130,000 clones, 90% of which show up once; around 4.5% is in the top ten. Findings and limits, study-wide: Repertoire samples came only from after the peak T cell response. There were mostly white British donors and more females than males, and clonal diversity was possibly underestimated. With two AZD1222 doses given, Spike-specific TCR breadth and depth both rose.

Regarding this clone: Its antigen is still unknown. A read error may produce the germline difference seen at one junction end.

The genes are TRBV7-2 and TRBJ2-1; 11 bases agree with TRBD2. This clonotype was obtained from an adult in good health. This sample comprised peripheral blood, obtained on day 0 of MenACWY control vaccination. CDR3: CASSIAGGLSNEQFF. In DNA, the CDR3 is TGTGCCAGCAGCATAGCGGGGGGGCTCTCCAATGAGCAGTTCTTC.